The next 21 T cell receptor beta chains were all read from a single sample in a study of neurological immune-mediated disorders (dated by TCRdb to about 2019). The receptor library was made with 5' RACE. Reads for this sample came from an Illumina HiSeq 2500. TCRdb itself trimmed the public reads at Q25 with fastp, ran MiXCR and retained productive beta chains. All rows with the same CDR3 protein become a single entry with the most common DNA and genes. Here the sample has about 120,000 distinct CDR3 sequences; 3.2% occur a single time. Jointly, the top ten make up about 1.2% of the sample. Sequenced: PBMCs. The receptor source for this set is a woman younger than 45 with multiple sclerosis.

This chain links TRBV12-3 or TRBV12-4 with TRBJ1-1; no reliable D call. CDR3 length: 13 amino acids. V lost 7 bases and J lost 2, with 11 bases in between. CDR3: CASTTPRNTEAFF. The CDR3 DNA follows: TGTGCCAGCACAACCCCCCGAAACACTGAAGCTTTCTTT.

This clonotype was seen at least ten times. The chain recombines TRBV7-9 with TRBJ2-1; D not certain. The length of the CDR3 is 16 residues. The V gene lost 2 bases and the J gene lost 0 bases, with 11 bases spanning the gap. Germline lookup yields CDR1 SEHNR and CDR2 FQNEAQ (reference sequence). Here the CDR3 reads CASSLPRVDSYNEQFF. The CDR3 bases are TGTGCCAGCAGCTTACCTCGGGTGGACTCCTACAATGAGCAGTTCTTC.

This clonotype was seen at least ten times. V and J are TRBV25-1 and TRBJ1-5; D is ambiguous. V dropped 0 bases and J dropped 7 bases, with 4 bases sitting between them. The CDR3 runs 12 residues. CDR1 is MGHDK and CDR2 is SYGVNS in the germline V gene. The CDR3 region is CASSEYGQPQHF. CDR3 bases: TGTGCCAGCAGTGAATACGGCCAGCCCCAGCATTTT. Filled out from reference TRBV25-1 and TRBJ1-5, the complete variable domain reads EADIYQTPRYLVIGTGKKITLECSQTMGHDKMYWYQQDPGMELHLIHYSYGVNSTEKGDLSSESTVSRIRTEHFPLTLESARPSHTSQYLCASSEYGQPQHFGDGTRLSIL.

This clonotype was counted ten times or more. The rearrangement links TRBV6-6 to TRBJ1-1; TRBD1 is a possible D gene (5 bases). CDR1 is MNHNY, CDR2 SVGAGI, per germline (reference sequence). V was trimmed by 4 bases and J by 7 bases, leaving 25 bases between them. The CDR3 runs to 17 residues. The CDR3 spells CASSWVLEGDEGFEAFF. In nucleotides, the CDR3 is TGTGCCAGCAGTTGGGTTTTGGAAGGGGACGAAGGGTTTGAAGCTTTCTTT.

Of note for this clonotype: A clone one base away is much larger, so this may be a read error. The missing conserved phenylalanine or tryptophan at the end of this CDR3 makes a read error likely. The rearrangement links TRBV12-3 or TRBV12-4 to TRBJ1-6; no clear D gene. Trimming stripped 8 bases from V and 8 bases from J, with 7 bases between. The length of the CDR3 is 11 residues. This CDR3 is CASSIDSPLHC. In DNA, the CDR3 is TGTGCCAGCTCTATTGATTCACCCCTCCACTGT.

This clonotype was seen ten or more times. The chain employs TRBV11-2 and TRBJ1-2, with D unresolved. CDR3 length: 12 residues. V was pared by 6 bases and J by 7 bases, with 12 bases between. Germline CDR1 reads SGHAT; CDR2 reads FQNNGV. CDR3 in DNA: TGTGCCAGCAGAGGAGGGCAAGGTGGCTACACCTTC. This gives the protein CASRGGQGGYTF. Full variable domain (missing parts from reference TRBV11-2 and TRBJ1-2): EAGVAQSPRYKIIEKRQSVAFWCNPISGHATLYWYQQILGQGPKLLIQFQNNGVVDDSQLPKDRFSAERLKGVDSTLKIQPAKLEDSAVYLCASRGGQGGYTFGSGTRLTVV.

The table lists this clonotype with many counts. The genes are TRBV7-2 and TRBJ2-3; 10 bases fit TRBD1. The germline V gene has CDR1 SGHTA and CDR2 FQGNSA. This CDR3 has 15 amino acids. V shed 5 bases, J shed 3 bases, and the junction held 5 bases outside the gene matches. The CDR3 DNA sequence: TGTGCCAGCAGCGGAAGACAGGGGGCGACAGATACGCAGTATTTT. This translates into CASSGRQGATDTQYF. Together with reference TRBV7-2 and TRBJ2-3, the CDR3 gives the full variable domain: GAGVSQSPSNKVTEKGKDVELRCDPISGHTALYWYRQSLGQGLEFLIYFQGNSAPDKSGLPSDRFSAERTGGSVSTLTIQRTQQEDSAVYLCASSGRQGATDTQYFGPGTRLTVL.

This clonotype was detected ten times or more. V is TRBV5-1 and J is TRBJ2-1; weak D call: TRBD2 (5 bases). The ends were cut back, 4 bases at V and 7 bases at J, with 15 bases in the middle. CDR3 length: 14 amino acids. Germline values: CDR1 SGHRS, CDR2 YFSETQ. CDR3 DNA sequence: TGCGCCAGCAGCGCCACGGGTAGCGCGAATGAGCAGTTCTTC. This codes for CASSATGSANEQFF.

The sample holds many counts of this clonotype. This chain joins TRBV20-1 and TRBJ1-2; perhaps TRBD1 as D (5 bases). The CDR3 runs 18 residues. CDR1 and CDR2 from the germline V gene are DFQATT and SNEGSKA (reference sequence). Trimming left V 0 bases short and J 3 bases short, with 23 bases between. CDR3 loop: CSARDEGNRGERHYGYTF. CDR3 nucleotides: TGCAGTGCTAGAGATGAGGGGAATCGGGGAGAAAGGCACTATGGCTACACCTTC.

This clonotype came up many times. This chain uses TRBV20-1 with TRBJ2-7; either TRBD1 or TRBD2 may fit D (5 bases each). The germline V gene has CDR1 DFQATT and CDR2 SNEGSKA (reference sequence). CDR3 length: 13 amino acids. Trimming removed 5 bases at V and 0 bases at J, with 11 bases between. In DNA form, the CDR3 reads TGCAGTGCTCTGGACGGGACCTCCTACGAGCAGTACTTC. Its protein is CSALDGTSYEQYF.

The table lists this clonotype with many counts. V gene TRBV5-1 combines with J gene TRBJ2-7; 8 nucleotides agree with TRBD2. The germline V gene has CDR1 SGHRS and CDR2 YFSETQ. V lost 2 bases to trimming and J lost 2 bases; unmatched junction nucleotides: 3. This CDR3 comprises 14 residues. This CDR3 reads CASSFSGSAYEQYF. The CDR3 DNA reads as TGCGCCAGCAGCTTCAGCGGGAGTGCCTACGAGCAGTACTTC.

This clonotype was observed many times. In DNA, the CDR3 is TGTGCCAGCAGCACCGATCGGGGCGGCAAAAACATTCAGTACTTC. Its translation: CASSTDRGGKNIQYF. The chain couples TRBV6-2 or TRBV6-3 to TRBJ2-4; D possibly uses TRBD1 or TRBD2 (5 bases each). The V end was cut by 6 bases, the J end by 3 bases, with 15 bases between. The germline V gene has CDR1 MNHEY and CDR2 SVGEGT. CDR3 length equals 15 residues.

This clonotype was picked up many times. The rearrangement joins TRBV5-4 to TRBJ2-1; D assignment may be TRBD1 or TRBD2 (5 bases each). The CDR3 spans 14 residues. Trimming took 4 bases from V and 5 from J, leaving 13 bases between them. Germline V gene data show CDR1 as SGHNT and CDR2 as YYREEE (reference sequence). The CDR3 loop is CASSKGPANNEQFF. The CDR3 bases are TGTGCCAGCAGCAAGGGACCGGCTAACAATGAGCAGTTCTTC.

Ten or more counts support this clonotype. A read error may produce the germline difference seen at one junction end. The chain uses TRBV10-1 and TRBJ2-7; D gene uncertain. The CDR3 totals 14 residues. Germline V gene lookup returns CDR1 WNHNN and CDR2 SYGVQD (reference sequence). DNA for the CDR3: TGCGCCAGCAGTGAATCTGGGGTAACGCACGATCAGTACTTC. It specifies CASSESGVTHDQYF.

The chain couples TRBV12-3 or TRBV12-4 to TRBJ1-2, with 9 bases lining up with TRBD1. CDR3 length: 13 residues. The junction had 6 bases not matched to a gene; V was cut back by 2 bases and J by 11 bases. The CDR3 spells CASSLTGQGLYTF. CDR3 nucleotides: TGTGCCAGCAGTTTAACGGGACAGGGACTTTACACCTTC.

This clonotype has a count of ten or more. This chain joins TRBV20-1 and TRBJ1-6, with a possible D match to TRBD1 (5 bases). V gave up 6 bases and J gave up 9 bases, with 21 bases separating them. CDR3 length: 15 amino acids. The germline gives CDR1 DFQATT, CDR2 SNEGSKA (reference sequence). The chain's CDR3 is CSANKPDSTASPLHF. The CDR3, as DNA: TGCAGTGCAAATAAACCCGACAGTACCGCTTCACCCCTCCACTTT.

This clonotype was observed at least ten times. The chain combines TRBV9 with TRBJ1-3; D ambiguous. The CDR3 loop spans 13 amino acids. Trimming left V 2 bases short and J 1 base short, with 4 bases between. The germline gives CDR1 SGDLS, CDR2 YYNGEE. In DNA, the CDR3 is TGTGCCAGCAGCGTCCCGTCTGGAAACACCATATATTTT. Amino acids: CASSVPSGNTIYF.

This clonotype was seen ten or more times. The chain's CDR3 is CASSSWGVPQHF. The CDR3 bases are TGTGCCAGCAGCTCGTGGGGGGTGCCCCAGCATTTT. V gene TRBV7-2 combines with J gene TRBJ1-5; D may be TRBD1 (5 bases). The CDR3 extends over 12 amino acids. Looked up from germline, CDR1 is SGHTA and CDR2 is FQGNSA. The V and J ends lost 4 bases and 9 bases respectively, with 10 bases between them.

The sample holds many counts of this clonotype. The genes are TRBV20-1 and TRBJ1-3; D call uncertain. V shed 7 bases and J shed 0 bases, with 4 bases lying between them. CDR1 is DFQATT and CDR2 is SNEGSKA in the germline V gene (reference sequence). The CDR3 consists of 11 residues. CDR3 loop: CSVPSGNTIYF. The CDR3 DNA reads as TGCAGTGTTCCCTCTGGAAACACCATATATTTT.

This clonotype was detected many times. The CDR3 loop is CASSLRGRETQYF. In DNA form, the CDR3 reads TGTGCCAGCAGCTTAAGGGGGCGAGAGACCCAGTACTTC. The chain recombines TRBV12-3 or TRBV12-4 with TRBJ2-5; 7 bases agree with TRBD1. Unmatched junction bases numbered 5, after V lost 6 bases and J lost 4 bases. The CDR3 has 13 residues.

This clonotype has more than one count but fewer than ten. The CDR3 nucleotides read TGCGCCAGCAGTAACAGGGGGAGCTCCTACAATGAGCAGTTCTTC. This translates into CASSNRGSSYNEQFF. The V call is TRBV10-2, the J call TRBJ2-1; 8 nucleotides align to TRBD1. Germline values: CDR1 WSHSY, CDR2 SAAADI. This CDR3 region has 15 residues. V shed 5 bases, J shed 0 bases, and the junction held 3 bases outside the gene matches.